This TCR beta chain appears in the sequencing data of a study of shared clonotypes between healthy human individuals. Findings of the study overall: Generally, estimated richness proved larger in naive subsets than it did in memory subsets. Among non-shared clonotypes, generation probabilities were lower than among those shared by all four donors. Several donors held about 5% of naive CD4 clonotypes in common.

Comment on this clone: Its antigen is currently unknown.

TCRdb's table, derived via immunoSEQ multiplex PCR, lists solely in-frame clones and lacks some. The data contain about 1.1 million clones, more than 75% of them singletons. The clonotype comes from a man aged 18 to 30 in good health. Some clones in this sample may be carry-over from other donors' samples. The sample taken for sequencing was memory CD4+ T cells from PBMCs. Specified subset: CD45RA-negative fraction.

DNA for the CDR3: TGTGCCAGCAGTTTTGCAGTCTACGAGCAGTACTTC. Encoded protein: CASSFAVYEQYF. The V call is TRBV28, the J call TRBJ2-7, with D hard to call. The V gene lost 3 bases and the J gene lost 3 bases, with 6 bases spanning the gap. Per the germline V gene, CDR1 is MDHEN and CDR2 is SYDVKM. The CDR3 has 12 amino acids.